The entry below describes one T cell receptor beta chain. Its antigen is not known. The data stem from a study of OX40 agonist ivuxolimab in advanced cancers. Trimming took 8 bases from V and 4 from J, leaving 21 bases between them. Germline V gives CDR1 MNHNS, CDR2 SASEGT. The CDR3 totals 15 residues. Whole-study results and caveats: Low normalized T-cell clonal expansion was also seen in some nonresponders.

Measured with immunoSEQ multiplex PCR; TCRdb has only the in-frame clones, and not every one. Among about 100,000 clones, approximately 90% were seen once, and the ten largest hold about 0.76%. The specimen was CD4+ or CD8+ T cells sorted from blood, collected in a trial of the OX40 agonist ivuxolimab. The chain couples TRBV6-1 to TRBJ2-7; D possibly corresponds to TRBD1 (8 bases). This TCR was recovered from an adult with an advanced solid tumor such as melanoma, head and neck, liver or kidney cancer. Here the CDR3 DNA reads TGTGCCAGCGGGGGGGGACAGGTATATCAGTACGAGCAGTACTTC. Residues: CASGGGQVYQYEQYF.